Listed below are T cell receptor beta chains from one sample, sequenced in a study of Graves' ophthalmopathy and Graves' hyperthyroidism. TCRdb processed the multiplex PCR reads anew with MiXCR; each CDR3 protein has one entry. The repertoire consists of approximately 1.2 million distinct CDR3 sequences, with roughly two fifths occurring once and the leading ten covering around 10%. Specimen: peripheral blood or thyroid tissue (not recorded which). The receptors stem from an adult man with Graves' hyperthyroidism. Each CDR3 is given with its conserved first and last residue. D genes are given only for firm matches. Not all rows give a size; the values are once, few, many and, for expanded clones, a class.

d_call j_call v_call clone_size cdr3_nt cdr3_aa
TRBD2 TRBJ2-7 TRBV11-2 - TGTGCCAGCAGCTTACTAGCGGGAGAATACGAGCAGTACTTC CASSLLAGEYEQYF
TRBD1 TRBJ1-1 TRBV6-5 - TGTGCCAGGGAGACCCGGACAGGGCCGATGGAGCAGGCTTTCTTT CARETRTGPMEQAFF
- TRBJ2-2 TRBV7-2 many TGTGCCAGCAGCTTAGCTTTCGGGCGGGGAGACACCGGGGAGCTGTTTTTT CASSLAFGRGDTGELFF
- TRBJ1-1 TRBV24-1 many TGTGCCACCAGTGATTCGTCGGCCGGGAACACTGAAGCTTTCTTT CATSDSSAGNTEAFF
TRBD1 TRBJ2-5 TRBV10-3 many TGTGCCATCAGTGATATAGGGGGCACATTGGAGACCCAGTACTTC CAISDIGGTLETQYF
- TRBJ1-5 TRBV27 few TGTGCCAGCAGTTTATCGTCCGGGTTTCAGCCCCAGCATTTT CASSLSSGFQPQHF
- TRBJ1-1 TRBV11-2 - TGTGCCAGCAGCTTAGAAGGCAGCATGAACACTGAAGCTTTCTTT CASSLEGSMNTEAFF
TRBD1 TRBJ1-3 TRBV19 - TGTGCCAGTAGTATGGGGGACAGCTCTGGAAACACCATATATTTT CASSMGDSSGNTIYF
- TRBJ2-6 TRBV7-9 few TGCGCCAGCAGCCCTAGTTGGCAGCCCAGCTCTGGGGCCAACGTCCTGACTTTC CASSPSWQPSSGANVLTF
- TRBJ1-3 TRBV29-1 many TGCAGCGTTGAAGACCTGACTGGAAACACCATATATTTT CSVEDLTGNTIYF
- TRBJ1-2 TRBV29-1 once TGCAGCGTTGAATTCCAACCTGGAAACACCTTC CSVEFQPGNTF
- TRBJ1-4 TRBV2 - TGTGCCAGCATTTTAAGGGGATATAATGAAAAACTGTTTTTT CASILRGYNEKLFF
TRBD1 TRBJ2-7 TRBV2 few TGTGCCAGCAGAACACGCAAGAGGGACAGGGGTTCCTACGAGCAGTACTTC CASRTRKRDRGSYEQYF
TRBD2 TRBJ2-5 TRBV12-3/TRBV12-4 - TGTGCCAGCAGTTTAGTCGGACTTGGGACTAGCGGGGAACAAGAGACCCAGTACTTC CASSLVGLGTSGEQETQYF
- TRBJ2-5 TRBV9 many TGTGCCAGCAGCGTGGAGGGGATGGGAGAGACCCAGTACTTC CASSVEGMGETQYF
- TRBJ1-1 TRBV19 many TGTGCCAGTAGTATGTTAGGGGTAACTGAAGCTTTCTTT CASSMLGVTEAFF
- TRBJ2-6 TRBV9 many TGTGCCAGCAGCGTAGCTCCCAACTCTGGGGCCAACGTCCTGACTTTC CASSVAPNSGANVLTF
- TRBJ1-1 TRBV12-3/TRBV12-4 many TGTGCCAGCAGCCGAAAAAAGAACACTGAAGCTTTCTTT CASSRKKNTEAFF
TRBD2 TRBJ2-7 TRBV29-1 many TGCAGCGTTGTGATCTACGCGGGAGACTCTAACGAGCAGTACTTC CSVVIYAGDSNEQYF
- TRBJ2-7 TRBV6-2/TRBV6-3 few TGTGCCAGCAGTTTCCTAAAGGGGGGCTCCTACGAGCAGTACTTC CASSFLKGGSYEQYF
TRBD1 TRBJ1-4 TRBV5-6 many TGTGCCAGCAGCCGACGGACAGGGCAAACCGGAAAACTGTTTTTT CASSRRTGQTGKLFF
- TRBJ2-5 TRBV24-1 - TGTGCCAGCAGTGACAGGTTTTACGAGACCCAGTACTTC CASSDRFYETQYF
TRBD1 TRBJ1-3 TRBV7-8 - TGTGCCAGCAGCTTAACAGCAGGGGGATCGAGCTCTGGAAACACCATATATTTT CASSLTAGGSSSGNTIYF
- TRBJ1-1 TRBV19 - TGTGCCAGTAGTATAGTCCCCCCGAACACTGAAGCTTTCTTT CASSIVPPNTEAFF
TRBD1 TRBJ1-5 TRBV6-6 few TGTGCCAGCAGGTCTGGGGACAGGCCGAATCAGCCCCAGCATTTT CASRSGDRPNQPQHF
- TRBJ1-5 TRBV7-2 - TGTGCCAGCAGCCCCCGGACTGGGGTAAGCAATCAGCCCCAGCATTTT CASSPRTGVSNQPQHF
- TRBJ2-5 TRBV29-1 - TGCAGCGTTGAAACTAGGGGGTTCCAAGAGACCCAGTACTTC CSVETRGFQETQYF
TRBD1 TRBJ2-2 TRBV24-1 - TGTGCCACCAGTGATTCGACAGGGTATGGGGAGCTGTTTTTT CATSDSTGYGELFF
TRBD2 TRBJ2-7 TRBV7-6 - TGTGCCAGCAGCCAACTATGGGGGGGCGAGCAGTACTTC CASSQLWGGEQYF
- TRBJ2-7 TRBV2 many TGTGCCAGCAGTGATCGCAGGCGTCAGCCGCTGTTC CASSDRRRQPLF